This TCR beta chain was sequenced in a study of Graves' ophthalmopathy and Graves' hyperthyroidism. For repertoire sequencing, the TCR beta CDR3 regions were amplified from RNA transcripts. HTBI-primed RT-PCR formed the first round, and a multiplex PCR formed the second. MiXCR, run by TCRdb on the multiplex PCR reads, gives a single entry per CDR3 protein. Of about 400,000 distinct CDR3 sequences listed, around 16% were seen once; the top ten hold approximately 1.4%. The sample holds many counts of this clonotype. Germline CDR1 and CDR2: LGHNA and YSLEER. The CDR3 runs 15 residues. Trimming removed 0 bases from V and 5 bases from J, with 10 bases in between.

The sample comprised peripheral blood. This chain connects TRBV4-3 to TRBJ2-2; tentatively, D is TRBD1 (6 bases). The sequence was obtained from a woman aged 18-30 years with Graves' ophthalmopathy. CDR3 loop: CASSQDGTRTGELFF. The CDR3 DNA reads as TGCGCCAGCAGCCAAGACGGGACAAGAACCGGGGAGCTGTTTTTT.